This TCR beta chain was documented in a study of CD8+CD57+ T cells in acquired aplastic anemia. Regarding this clonotype: Its antigen is unknown.

Points from the study as a whole: CD8+ Simpson's diversity did not differ significantly between patients and controls.

For sequencing, patients were chosen who had shown expansion of CD8+CD57+ cells by flow cytometry. This CDR3 spans 12 amino acids. V lost 7 bases, J lost 5 bases, and 4 bases stayed unmatched. The germline gives CDR1 DFQATT, CDR2 SNEGSKA (reference sequence). For CDR3 and TCR beta VDJ profiling, genomic DNA was the template used. MiXCR, applied by TCRdb to the reads, yields one record per CDR3 protein. The profile shows some 170,000 distinct CDR3 sequences, 50% to 65% of them singletons. This clonotype was sampled from a human donor with aplastic anemia. V gene TRBV20-1 combines with J gene TRBJ2-3; TRBD2 aligns across 9 bases. Sequencing was done on a sample of sorted CD4+, CD8+, or CD8+CD57+ T cells (not recorded which) from PBMCs. In DNA form, the CDR3 reads TGCAGTGTGGCGGGAGGGGAAGATACGCAGTATTTT. It encodes CSVAGGEDTQYF.